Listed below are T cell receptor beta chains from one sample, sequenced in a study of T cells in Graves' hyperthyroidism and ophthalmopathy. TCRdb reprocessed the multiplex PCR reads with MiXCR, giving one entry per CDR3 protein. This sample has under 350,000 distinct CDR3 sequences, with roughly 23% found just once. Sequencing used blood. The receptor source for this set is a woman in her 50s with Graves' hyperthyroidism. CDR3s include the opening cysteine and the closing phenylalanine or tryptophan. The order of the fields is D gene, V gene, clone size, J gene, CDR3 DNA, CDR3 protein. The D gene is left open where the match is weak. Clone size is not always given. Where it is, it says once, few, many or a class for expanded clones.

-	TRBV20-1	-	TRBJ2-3	TGCAGTGCTAGAGACGCTGGTGGGCTAGCGGCAGGACAGGCAGATACGCAGTATTTT	CSARDAGGLAAGQADTQYF
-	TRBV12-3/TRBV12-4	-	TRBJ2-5	TGTGCCAGCAGTTTTTCAGGAGGTCGGGAGACCCAGTACTTC	CASSFSGGRETQYF
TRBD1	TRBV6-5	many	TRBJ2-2	TGTGCCAGCAGTTACTCTTGGGACAGGGGGTCCGGGGAGCTGTTTTTT	CASSYSWDRGSGELFF
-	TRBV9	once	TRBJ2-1	TGTGCCAGCAGCGTAGACGTCGAAGGCAATGAGCAGTTCTTC	CASSVDVEGNEQFF
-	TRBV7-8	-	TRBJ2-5	TGTGCCAGCAGCTCGCTAACGGGTTTTATCGGGGAGACCCAGTACTTC	CASSSLTGFIGETQYF
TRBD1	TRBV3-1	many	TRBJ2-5	TGTGCCAGCAGCCAAGCTACAGGGGCCGTAGAGACCCAGTACTTC	CASSQATGAVETQYF
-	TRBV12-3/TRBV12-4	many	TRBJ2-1	TGTGCCAGCAGTTCCGGACTCGTTAGGGAGCAGTTCTTC	CASSSGLVREQFF
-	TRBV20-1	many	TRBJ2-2	TGCAGTGCTAGAGATCGAGGGTTCGCCGGGGAGCTGTTTTTT	CSARDRGFAGELFF
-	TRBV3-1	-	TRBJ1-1	TGTGCCAGCAGCCAAGTCCACACTGAAGCTTTCTTT	CASSQVHTEAFF
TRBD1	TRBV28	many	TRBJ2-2	TGTGCCAGCAGGGAAACAGGGGTTACCGGGGAGCTGTTTTTT	CASRETGVTGELFF